The 21 T cell receptor beta chains below come from one sample, sequenced in a study of lymphopenia after photon versus proton radiotherapy. Data came from immunoSEQ multiplex PCR; TCRdb stores just in-frame clones and leaves some out. The data contain about 39,000 clones, 92% of them singletons. The input for sequencing was peripheral blood, taken from a patient treated with photon-based radiotherapy. The source of these receptors is a man aged 55 to 70 with cholangiocarcinoma.

The rearrangement joins TRBV7-2 to TRBJ1-2; 7 nucleotides match TRBD1. The germline V gene encodes CDR1 SGHTA and CDR2 FQGNSA. The V gene end was trimmed by 1 base and the J gene end by 4 bases; junction bases not matched to a gene: 6. This CDR3 has 15 residues. CDR3 in amino acids: CASSLGDRTFYGYTF. Written as DNA, the CDR3 is TGTGCCAGCAGCTTAGGGGACAGAACATTCTATGGCTACACCTTC.

The chain joins TRBV5-1 to TRBJ2-3; the match to TRBD2 covers 7 bases. CDR3 length: 14 amino acids. V shed 2 bases and J 5 bases; nucleotides not matched to a gene: 5. In germline, CDR1 is SGHRS, CDR2 YFSETQ. CDR3 in DNA: TGCGCCAGCAGCTTAGGCGGGAGAGGAGATACGCAGTATTTT. Translating gives CASSLGGRGDTQYF.

The V call is TRBV4-3, the J call TRBJ2-1; D is unresolved. CDR1 is LGHNA and CDR2 is YSLEER in the germline V gene. The CDR3 extends over 13 amino acids. With 0 bases removed from V and 6 bases from J, the gap between germline ends came to 6 bases. The DNA for the CDR3 is TGCGCCAGCAGCCAAGAAATCCCCAATGAGCAGTTCTTC. The encoded protein is CASSQEIPNEQFF.

J is TRBJ1-6 and V is TRBV10-2; the match to TRBD1 covers 9 bases. Germline-derived CDR1 and CDR2 are WSHSY and SAAADI. The CDR3 has 14 amino acids. Unmatched junction bases numbered 1, after V lost 3 bases and J lost 7 bases. In DNA, the CDR3 is TGCGCCAGCAGTGACGGGACAGGGAATTCACCCCTCCACTTT. This gives the protein CASSDGTGNSPLHF.

The chain combines TRBV6-1 with TRBJ2-7; D is uncertain. Trimming took off 6 bases at V and 4 bases at J, with 10 bases between the two ends. From germline, CDR1 is MNHNS and CDR2 SASEGT. The CDR3 contains 12 residues. The CDR3 coding sequence is TGTGCCAGCAGGGAGTTGCGGTACGAGCAGTACTTC. Its translation: CASRELRYEQYF.

This clone was seen only a few times. The chain has TRBV27 and TRBJ2-1, with D perhaps assigned TRBD1 or TRBD2 (6 bases each). The V gene lost 6 bases and the J gene lost 4 bases, with 13 bases spanning the gap. The germline V gene has CDR1 MNHEY and CDR2 SMNVEV (reference sequence). CDR3 length equals 14 residues. Written as DNA, the CDR3 is TGTGCCAGCAGCTGGGGGGCCGGGTACAATGAGCAGTTCTTC. It yields the protein CASSWGAGYNEQFF.

The chain joins TRBV28 to TRBJ1-5; 9 bases are a match to TRBD1. Germline V CDR1 and CDR2: MDHEN, SYDVKM. The trim removed 8 bases at V and 3 bases at J, leaving 11 bases unmatched. This CDR3 has 16 residues. The CDR3: CASRARTGVANQPQHF. The CDR3 nucleotides are TGTGCCAGCCGAGCTAGGACAGGGGTAGCCAATCAGCCCCAGCATTTT.

In nucleotides, the CDR3 is TGTGCCAGCAGCTTACGGACTACTTTATATTTTGACGAGCAGTACTTC. This encodes CASSLRTTLYFDEQYF. The V and J genes are TRBV7-8 and TRBJ2-7; maybe TRBD2 (6 bases). The V gene lost 2 bases and the J gene lost 5 bases, with 19 bases spanning the gap. Germline CDR1 reads SGHVS; CDR2 reads FQNEAQ. There are 16 residues in the CDR3.

V and J are TRBV11-2 and TRBJ1-2, with 10 positions matching TRBD1. The V gene end was trimmed by 4 bases and the J gene end by 4 bases; junction bases not matched to a gene: 6. From germline, CDR1 is SGHAT and CDR2 FQNNGV. The CDR3 totals 15 residues. Here the CDR3 reads CASSYDRGRLYGYTF. The CDR3 DNA sequence: TGTGCCAGCAGCTACGACAGGGGGCGACTCTATGGCTACACCTTC.

The genes are TRBV4-3 and TRBJ1-1; 8 bases map to TRBD1. J gave up 3 bases and V 0 bases, and 12 bases lay outside the gene matches. This CDR3 spans 18 amino acids. CDR1 is LGHNA, CDR2 YSLEER, per germline. The CDR3 is CASSQEIPGGTRYTEAFF. DNA for the CDR3: TGCGCCAGCAGCCAAGAAATCCCAGGGGGCACGAGGTACACTGAAGCTTTCTTT.

The CDR3 DNA follows: TGCGCCAGCACCCCGGGAACACCGGGGAGGTGGAATGAGCAGTTCTTC. It encodes CASTPGTPGRWNEQFF. The rearrangement joins TRBV5-1 to TRBJ2-1; D is perhaps TRBD2 (6 bases). In germline, CDR1 is SGHRS, CDR2 YFSETQ. Trimming took 6 bases from V and 7 from J, leaving 23 bases between them. This CDR3 is built from 16 residues. Drawing the rest from reference TRBV5-1 and TRBJ2-1, the complete variable domain is KAGVTQTPRYLIKTRGQQVTLSCSPISGHRSVSWYQQTPGQGLQFLFEYFSETQRNKGNFPGRFSGRQFSNSRSEMNVSTLELGDSALYLCASTPGTPGRWNEQFFGPGTRLTVL.

The chain couples TRBV9 to TRBJ2-3; 8 bases match TRBD1. This CDR3 has 17 residues. V gave up 4 bases and J gave up 1 base; unmatched junction bases: 11. Looked up from germline, CDR1 is SGDLS and CDR2 is YYNGEE. In DNA, the CDR3 is TGTGCCAGCAGCTCTCGGACAGGGAATGTTGGCACAGATACGCAGTATTTT. Translated, it gives CASSSRTGNVGTDTQYF.

This clone has just one count. CDR3 protein: CASSLTRNTEAFF. CDR3 DNA: TGTGCCAGCAGCTTAACGCGGAACACTGAAGCTTTCTTT. V is TRBV7-9 and J is TRBJ1-1; D not certain. Trimming removed 2 bases from V and 1 base from J, with 5 bases in between. The CDR3 has 13 amino acids. Germline V gives CDR1 SEHNR, CDR2 FQNEAQ (reference sequence).

V gene TRBV5-6 combines with J gene TRBJ2-7; TRBD2 might be the D (5 bases). Between the trimmed V and J ends, which lost 4 bases and 6 bases, there was a span of 11 bases. The CDR3 extends over 12 amino acids. CDR1 is SGHDT and CDR2 is YYEEEE in the germline V gene. The CDR3 is CASSVGLREQYF. The CDR3, as DNA: TGTGCCAGCAGCGTCGGACTCCGCGAGCAGTACTTC.

The J gene is TRBJ2-2, the V gene TRBV21-1. TRBV21-1 is recorded as a pseudogene. The CDR3 sequence is 12 residues long. CDR3 sequence (DNA): TGTGCCAGCAGCAAAGAGGCCGGGGAGCTGTTTTTT. Translating it yields CASSKEAGELFF.

V is TRBV19 and J is TRBJ2-1, with TRBD2 matching over 13 bases. The V gene end was trimmed by 3 bases and the J gene end by 2 bases; junction bases not matched to a gene: 4. Germline values: CDR1 LNHDA, CDR2 SQIVND (reference sequence). This CDR3 region has 17 residues. This chain's CDR3 is CASSIRLAGGTYNEQFF. The CDR3 DNA reads as TGTGCCAGTAGTATTCGACTAGCGGGAGGCACCTACAATGAGCAGTTCTTC.

The V call is TRBV5-1, the J call TRBJ1-2, with 7 bases matching TRBD1. Trimming removed 4 bases from V and 1 base from J; junction bases left unmatched: 4. The CDR3 extends over 14 amino acids. From germline, CDR1 is SGHRS and CDR2 YFSETQ. In DNA form, the CDR3 reads TGCGCCAGCAGCGATGGACAGGTTAACTATGGCTACACCTTC. It encodes CASSDGQVNYGYTF. The entire variable domain, with the rest obtained from reference TRBV5-1 and TRBJ1-2, is as follows: KAGVTQTPRYLIKTRGQQVTLSCSPISGHRSVSWYQQTPGQGLQFLFEYFSETQRNKGNFPGRFSGRQFSNSRSEMNVSTLELGDSALYLCASSDGQVNYGYTFGSGTRLTVV.

This sequence joins TRBV6-5 and TRBJ2-7; 8 bases align to TRBD1. The V and J ends lost 2 bases and 4 bases, in that order; junction bases with no gene match: 7. The CDR3 covers 15 residues. From germline, CDR1 is MNHEY and CDR2 SVGAGI. CDR3 DNA: TGTGCCAGCAGTTACCTCGGCAGGGGGCCATACGAGCAGTACTTC. Translating it yields CASSYLGRGPYEQYF.

This chain connects TRBV28 to TRBJ2-1; D may be TRBD1 (6 bases). V was shortened by 3 bases and J by 4 bases, with 13 bases between the two germline ends. There are 15 residues in the CDR3. Germline assignment: CDR1 MDHEN and CDR2 SYDVKM. CDR3 nucleotides: TGTGCCAGCAGTTTCTCGCAGGGGATTTACAATGAGCAGTTCTTC. Its translation: CASSFSQGIYNEQFF.

The chain employs TRBV5-1 and TRBJ1-6; D remains ambiguous. CDR3 size: 15 residues. The germline V gene has CDR1 SGHRS and CDR2 YFSETQ. The ends were cut back, 8 bases at V and 0 bases at J, with 12 bases in the middle. CDR3 in amino acids: CASRTESSYNSPLHF. The CDR3, as DNA: TGCGCCAGTCGGACGGAGAGCTCCTATAATTCACCCCTCCACTTT.

The CDR3 DNA reads TGCGCCAGCAGCGCCCCAGGGTTTAGTGTTGGTGAAAAACTGTTTTTT. Translating it yields CASSAPGFSVGEKLFF. This chain uses TRBV4-1 with TRBJ1-4, with TRBD1 as a possible D gene (5 bases). V was trimmed by 5 bases and J by 7 bases, leaving 20 bases between them. Germline V CDR1 and CDR2: MGHRA, YSYEKL. The CDR3 is 16 residues long.